This note documents a single TCR beta chain sequence. The data belong to a study of blood T cell repertoires in COVID-19. Across 20 to 25 US areas, participants ranged in age from roughly 18 to 95 years. Symptom resolution, clearance, or two negative PCRs marked donors in Cohort 3 as recovered. The CDR3 contains 14 residues. V dropped 7 bases and J dropped 5 bases, with 17 bases sitting between them. Germline loops: CDR1 MDHEN, CDR2 SYDVKM. TCRdb's table, derived via immunoSEQ multiplex PCR, lists solely in-frame clones and lacks some. The sample yields about 250,000 clones, around 88% seen once. Sequences were obtained from PBMCs or T cells enriched from blood (not recorded which). The gene calls are TRBV28 and TRBJ2-5, with a tentative D call TRBD2 (5 bases). The source is a man aged 35-49 years who had recovered from COVID-19. CDR3 loop: CASTPRASRETQYF. CDR3 coding DNA: TGTGCCAGCACACCCCGGGCTAGCAGGGAGACCCAGTACTTC.